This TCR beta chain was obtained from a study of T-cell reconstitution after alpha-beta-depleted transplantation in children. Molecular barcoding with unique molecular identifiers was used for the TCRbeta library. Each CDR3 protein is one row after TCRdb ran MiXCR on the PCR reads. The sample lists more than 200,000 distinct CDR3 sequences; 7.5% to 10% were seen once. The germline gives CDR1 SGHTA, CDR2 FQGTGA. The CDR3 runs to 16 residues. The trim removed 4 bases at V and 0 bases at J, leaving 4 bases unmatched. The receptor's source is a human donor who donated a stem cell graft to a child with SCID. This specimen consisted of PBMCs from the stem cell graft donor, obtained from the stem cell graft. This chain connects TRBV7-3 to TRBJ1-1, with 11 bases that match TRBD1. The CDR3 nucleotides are TGTGCCAGCAGCTCATGGGACAGGGGGATGAACACTGAAGCTTTCTTT. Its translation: CASSSWDRGMNTEAFF.